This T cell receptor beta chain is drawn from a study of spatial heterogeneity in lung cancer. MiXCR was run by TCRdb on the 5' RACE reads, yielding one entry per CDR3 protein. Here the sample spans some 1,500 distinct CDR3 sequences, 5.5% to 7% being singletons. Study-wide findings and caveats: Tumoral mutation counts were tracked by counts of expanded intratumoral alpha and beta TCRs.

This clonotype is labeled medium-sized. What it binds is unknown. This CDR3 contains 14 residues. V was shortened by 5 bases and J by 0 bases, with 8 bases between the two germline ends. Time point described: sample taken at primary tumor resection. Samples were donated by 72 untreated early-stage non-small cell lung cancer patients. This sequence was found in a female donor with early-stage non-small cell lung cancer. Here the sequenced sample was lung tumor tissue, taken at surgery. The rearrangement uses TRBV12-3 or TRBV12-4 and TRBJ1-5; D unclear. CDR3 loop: CASSHGNSNQPQHF. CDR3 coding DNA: TGTGCCAGCAGTCACGGGAATAGCAATCAGCCCCAGCATTTT.